These 12 T cell receptor beta chains share one sample of origin, sequenced in a study of cytomegalovirus exposure and HLA in healthy donors. Primers for the PCR totalled 60 Vbeta and 13 Jbeta. This table comes from immunoSEQ multiplex PCR, and its TCRdb copy is limited to in-frame clones, with some not included. The sample consists of about 140,000 clones, 76% of them appearing once. Sequencing was performed on PBMCs. These receptor sequences come from a male donor in good health and CMV-seronegative.

The chain links TRBV19 to TRBJ1-1, with 7 bases lining up with TRBD1. The CDR3 sequence is 15 residues long. V lost 3 bases, J lost 1 base, and 5 bases stayed unmatched. The germline CDR1 and CDR2 sequences are LNHDA and SQIVND (reference sequence). The CDR3 protein is CASSIENRGNTEAFF. The CDR3 region has the DNA TGTGCCAGTAGTATCGAGAACAGGGGGAACACTGAAGCTTTCTTT. The full variable domain, its missing parts supplied by reference TRBV19 and TRBJ1-1, is DGGITQSPKYLFRKEGQNVTLSCEQNLNHDAMYWYRQDPGQGLRLIYYSQIVNDFQKGDIAEGYSVSREKKESFPLTVTSAQKNPTAFYLCASSIENRGNTEAFFGQGTRLTVV.

The rearrangement links TRBV6-5 to TRBJ2-6, with D hard to call. V lost 6 bases and J lost 0, with 9 bases in between. The CDR3 has 15 amino acids. Looked up from germline, CDR1 is MNHEY and CDR2 is SVGAGI. In DNA, the CDR3 is TGTGCCAGCAGCCCGGTCGTCTCTGGGGCCAACGTCCTGACTTTC. Its protein product is CASSPVVSGANVLTF.

The chain employs TRBV15 and TRBJ2-2, with D possibly TRBD2 on 6 matching bases. Germline V gene data show CDR1 as LNHNV and CDR2 as YYDKDF (reference sequence). The CDR3 has 14 residues. The V and J ends lost 1 base and 5 bases respectively, with 8 bases between them. CDR3 bases: TGTGCCACCAGCAGAGCGGCGGGGACCGGGGAGCTGTTTTTT. Its protein is CATSRAAGTGELFF.

The genes are TRBV19 and TRBJ1-5, with 7 nucleotides matching TRBD1. The germline V gene has CDR1 LNHDA and CDR2 SQIVND (reference sequence). J gave up 7 bases and V 5 bases, and 17 bases lay outside the gene matches. This CDR3 spans 17 amino acids. The DNA for the CDR3 is TGTGCCAGTAGTGACCTCGGAGGGACAGCCACCTGGCAGCCCCAGCATTTT. Residues: CASSDLGGTATWQPQHF. The whole variable domain, filled in from reference TRBV19 and TRBJ1-5, reads DGGITQSPKYLFRKEGQNVTLSCEQNLNHDAMYWYRQDPGQGLRLIYYSQIVNDFQKGDIAEGYSVSREKKESFPLTVTSAQKNPTAFYLCASSDLGGTATWQPQHFGDGTRLSIL.

This rearrangement joins TRBV7-9 to TRBJ1-6, with D possibly matching TRBD1 (6 bases). The CDR3 is 14 amino acids. V lost 5 bases and J lost 5, with 10 bases in between. Per the germline V gene, CDR1 is SEHNR and CDR2 is FQNEAQ (reference sequence). CDR3 DNA sequence: TGTGCCAGCAGCGCCGGACAGCATAATTCACCCCTCCACTTT. It yields the protein CASSAGQHNSPLHF. The entire variable domain, with the rest obtained from reference TRBV7-9 and TRBJ1-6, is as follows: DTGVSQNPRHKITKRGQNVTFRCDPISEHNRLYWYRQTLGQGPEFLTYFQNEAQLEKSRLLSDRFSAERPKGSFSTLEIQRTEQGDSAMYLCASSAGQHNSPLHFGNGTRLTVT.

This clone has only a few counts. The chain uses TRBV9 and TRBJ2-7, with a possible D match to TRBD1 (6 bases). CDR1 and CDR2 (germline): SGDLS, YYNGEE. This CDR3 contains 14 residues. The V gene lost 4 bases and the J gene lost 0 bases, with 11 bases spanning the gap. CDR3 DNA sequence: TGTGCCAGCAGCCCCAGACAGGACTCCTACGAGCAGTACTTC. Encoded protein: CASSPRQDSYEQYF.

The chain employs TRBV5-1 and TRBJ2-7; TRBD1 matches 7 bases. The CDR3 loop spans 14 amino acids. Germline lookup yields CDR1 SGHRS and CDR2 YFSETQ. Trimming removed 2 bases from V and 0 bases from J; junction bases left unmatched: 2. CDR3 coding DNA: TGCGCCAGCAGCTTCGGGACAGCCTCCTACGAGCAGTACTTC. Residues: CASSFGTASYEQYF.

This clone was picked up a small number of times. The chain has TRBV18 and TRBJ1-1; D unclear. CDR1 KGHSH and CDR2 LQKENI come from the germline V gene. This CDR3 has 13 residues. Trimming removed 4 bases from V and 2 bases from J, with 8 bases in between. The CDR3 region is CASSLGVNTEAFF. The CDR3 DNA reads TGTGCCAGCTCACTAGGAGTAAACACTGAAGCTTTCTTT.

The chain carries TRBV19 and TRBJ2-7; 15 bases agree with TRBD2. The CDR3 is made up of 19 amino acids. The V segment lost 6 bases and the J segment 2 bases; nucleotides outside the gene matches: 14. Germline V CDR1 and CDR2: LNHDA, SQIVND (reference sequence). The CDR3 nucleotides read TGTGCCAGTAGCGGGATCCCGGGACTAGCGGGAGGAATTCCCTACGAGCAGTACTTC. Translated, it gives CASSGIPGLAGGIPYEQYF.

The chain uses TRBV29-1 and TRBJ1-5; D ambiguous. The germline V gene has CDR1 SQVTM and CDR2 ANQGSEA. The ends were cut back, 4 bases at V and 0 bases at J, with 4 bases in the middle. The CDR3 runs 12 residues. CDR3 bases: TGCAGCGTTGTAATTAGCAATCAGCCCCAGCATTTT. Its protein is CSVVISNQPQHF.

V gene TRBV7-9 combines with J gene TRBJ2-1, with TRBD1 matching 11 bases. Germline lookup yields CDR1 SEHNR and CDR2 FQNEAQ (reference sequence). The junction had 3 bases not matched to a gene; V was cut back by 2 bases and J by 6 bases. The CDR3 length is 15 residues. The CDR3 DNA reads TGTGCCAGCAGCTTACCGGGACAGGGGGGCAATGAGCAGTTCTTC. Its protein product is CASSLPGQGGNEQFF.

CDR3 in DNA: TGTGCCAGCAGTCTCACAGGGAGGGACACTGAAGCTTTCTTT. Protein sequence: CASSLTGRDTEAFF. The genes are TRBV28 and TRBJ1-1; D possibly corresponds to TRBD1 (6 bases). The CDR3 has 14 residues. Germline V lookup: CDR1 MDHEN, CDR2 SYDVKM. The V and J ends lost 5 bases and 3 bases respectively, with 13 bases between them.